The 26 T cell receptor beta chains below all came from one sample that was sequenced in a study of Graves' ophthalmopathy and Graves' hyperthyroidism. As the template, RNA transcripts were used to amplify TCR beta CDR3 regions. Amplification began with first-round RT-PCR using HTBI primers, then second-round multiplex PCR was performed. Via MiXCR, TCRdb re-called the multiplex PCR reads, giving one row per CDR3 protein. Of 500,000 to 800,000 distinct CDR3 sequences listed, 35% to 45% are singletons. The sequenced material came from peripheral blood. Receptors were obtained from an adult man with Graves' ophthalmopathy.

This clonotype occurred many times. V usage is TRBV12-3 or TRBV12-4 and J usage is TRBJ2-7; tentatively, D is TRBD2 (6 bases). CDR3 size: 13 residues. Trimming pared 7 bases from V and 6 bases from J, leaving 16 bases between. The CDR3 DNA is TGTGCCAGCACCCCCCCGGCTAGCGTCGAGCAGTACTTC. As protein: CASTPPASVEQYF.

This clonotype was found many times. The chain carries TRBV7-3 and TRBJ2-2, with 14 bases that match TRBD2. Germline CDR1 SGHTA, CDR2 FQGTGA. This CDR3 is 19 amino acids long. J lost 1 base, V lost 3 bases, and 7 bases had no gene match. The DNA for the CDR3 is TGTGCCAGCAGCTTCACCGGGACTAGCGGGGGCTTGAACACCGGGGAGCTGTTTTTT. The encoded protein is CASSFTGTSGGLNTGELFF.

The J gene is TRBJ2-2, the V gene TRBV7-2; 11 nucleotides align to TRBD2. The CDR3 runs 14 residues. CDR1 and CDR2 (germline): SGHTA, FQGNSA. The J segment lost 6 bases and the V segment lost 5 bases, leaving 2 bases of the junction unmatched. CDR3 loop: CASSGTSGSGELFF. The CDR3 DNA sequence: TGTGCCAGCAGCGGGACTAGCGGTTCCGGGGAGCTGTTTTTT.

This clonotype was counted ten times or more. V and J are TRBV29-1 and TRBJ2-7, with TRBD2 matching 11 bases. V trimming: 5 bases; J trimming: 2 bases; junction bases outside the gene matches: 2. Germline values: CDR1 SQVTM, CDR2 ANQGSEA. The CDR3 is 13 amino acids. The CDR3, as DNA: TGCAGCGTTATTAGCGGGAGGGCCTACGAGCAGTACTTC. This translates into CSVISGRAYEQYF.

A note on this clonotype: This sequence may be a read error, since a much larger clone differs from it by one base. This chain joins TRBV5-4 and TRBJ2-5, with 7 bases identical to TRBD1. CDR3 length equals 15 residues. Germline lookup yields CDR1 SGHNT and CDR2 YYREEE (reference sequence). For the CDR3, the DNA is TGTGCCAGCAGCTTGCACGACAGGGTACCAGAGACCCAGCACTTC. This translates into CASSLHDRVPETQHF.

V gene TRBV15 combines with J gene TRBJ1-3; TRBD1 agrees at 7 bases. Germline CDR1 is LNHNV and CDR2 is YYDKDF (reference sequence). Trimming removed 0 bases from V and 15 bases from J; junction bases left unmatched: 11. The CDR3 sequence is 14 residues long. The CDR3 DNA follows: TGTGCCACCAGCAGAGATTCCGGCAGGGGGAACAAATATTTT. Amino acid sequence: CATSRDSGRGNKYF.

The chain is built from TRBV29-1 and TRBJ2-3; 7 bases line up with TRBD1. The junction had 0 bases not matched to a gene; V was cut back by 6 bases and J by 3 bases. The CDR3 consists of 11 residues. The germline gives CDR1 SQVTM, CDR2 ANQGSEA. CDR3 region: CSVTGTDTQYF. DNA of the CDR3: TGCAGCGTGACAGGGACAGATACGCAGTATTTT.

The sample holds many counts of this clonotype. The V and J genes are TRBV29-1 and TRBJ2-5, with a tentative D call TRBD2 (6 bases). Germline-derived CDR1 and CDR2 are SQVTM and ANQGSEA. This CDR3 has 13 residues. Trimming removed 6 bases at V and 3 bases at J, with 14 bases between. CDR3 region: CSVYRDSKETQYF. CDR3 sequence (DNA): TGCAGCGTGTACCGGGACTCGAAAGAGACCCAGTACTTC.

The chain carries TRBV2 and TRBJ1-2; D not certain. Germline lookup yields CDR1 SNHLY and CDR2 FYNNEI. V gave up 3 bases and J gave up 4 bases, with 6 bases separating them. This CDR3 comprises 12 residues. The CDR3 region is CASSDGVYGYTF. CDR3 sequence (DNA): TGTGCCAGCAGTGACGGGGTCTATGGCTACACCTTC. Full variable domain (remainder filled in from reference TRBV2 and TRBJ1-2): EPEVTQTPSHQVTQMGQEVILRCVPISNHLYFYWYRQILGQKVEFLVSFYNNEISEKSEIFDDQFSVERPDGSNFTLKIRSTKLEDSAMYFCASSDGVYGYTFGSGTRLTVV.

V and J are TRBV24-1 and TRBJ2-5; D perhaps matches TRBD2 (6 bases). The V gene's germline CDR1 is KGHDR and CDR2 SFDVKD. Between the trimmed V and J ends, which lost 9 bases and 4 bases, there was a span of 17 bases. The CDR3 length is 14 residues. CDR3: CATQRGGQGETQYF. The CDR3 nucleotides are TGTGCCACCCAAAGGGGAGGTCAGGGAGAGACCCAGTACTTC.

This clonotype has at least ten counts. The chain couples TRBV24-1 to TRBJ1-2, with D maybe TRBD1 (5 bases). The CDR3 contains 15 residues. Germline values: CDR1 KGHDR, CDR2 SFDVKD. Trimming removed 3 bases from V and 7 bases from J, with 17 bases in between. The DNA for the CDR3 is TGTGCCACCAGTGATCCCCGACAGCGCCAGGGTGGCTACACCTTC. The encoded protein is CATSDPRQRQGGYTF.

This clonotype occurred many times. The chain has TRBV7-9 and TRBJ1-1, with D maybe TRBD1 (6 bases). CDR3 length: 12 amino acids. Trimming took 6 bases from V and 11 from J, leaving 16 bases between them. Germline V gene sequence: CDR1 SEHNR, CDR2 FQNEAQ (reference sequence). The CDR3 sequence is CASSLYREAAFF. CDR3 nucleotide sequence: TGTGCCAGCAGTCTATACAGGGAAGCTGCTTTCTTT.

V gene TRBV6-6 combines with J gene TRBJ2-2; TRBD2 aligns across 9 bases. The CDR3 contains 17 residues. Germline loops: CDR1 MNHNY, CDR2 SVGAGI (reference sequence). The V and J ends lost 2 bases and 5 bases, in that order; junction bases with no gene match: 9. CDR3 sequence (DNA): TGTGCCAGCAGTTACCGAGCGGGGGGCTCTCGTACCGGGGAGCTGTTTTTT. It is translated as CASSYRAGGSRTGELFF.

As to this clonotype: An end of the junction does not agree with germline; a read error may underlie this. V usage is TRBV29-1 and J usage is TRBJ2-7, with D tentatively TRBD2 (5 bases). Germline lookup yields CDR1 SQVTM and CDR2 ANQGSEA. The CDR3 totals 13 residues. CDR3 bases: TGCAGCGTTCTTGTTGGAAACACCGGGGAGCTGTACTTC. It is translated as CSVLVGNTGELYF.

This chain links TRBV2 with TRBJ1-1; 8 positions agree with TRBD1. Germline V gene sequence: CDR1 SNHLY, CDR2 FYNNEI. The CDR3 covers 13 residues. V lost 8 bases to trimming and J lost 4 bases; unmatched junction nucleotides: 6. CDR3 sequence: CASVRTGSTEAFF. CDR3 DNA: TGTGCCAGCGTCAGGACAGGGAGCACTGAAGCTTTCTTT.

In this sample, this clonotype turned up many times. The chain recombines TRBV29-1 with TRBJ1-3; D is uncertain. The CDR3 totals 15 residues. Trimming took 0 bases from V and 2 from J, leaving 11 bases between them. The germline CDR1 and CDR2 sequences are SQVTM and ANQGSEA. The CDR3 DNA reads TGCAGCGTTGAAGATCCTGCGGTTGCTGGAAACACCATATATTTT. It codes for CSVEDPAVAGNTIYF.

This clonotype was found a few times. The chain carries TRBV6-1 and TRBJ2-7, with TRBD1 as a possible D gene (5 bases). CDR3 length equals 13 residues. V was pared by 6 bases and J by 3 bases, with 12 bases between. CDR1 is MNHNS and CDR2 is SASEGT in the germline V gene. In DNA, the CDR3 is TGTGCCAGCAGAAAGACAGCGAACTACGAGCAGTACTTC. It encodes CASRKTANYEQYF.

The CDR3 DNA sequence: TGTGCCAGCAGCGTAGCCCTCGACAGGGTTGGCACCGGGGAGCTGTTTTTT. This sequence encodes CASSVALDRVGTGELFF. The chain uses TRBV9 and TRBJ2-2, with TRBD1 identical over 7 bases. This CDR3 has 17 amino acids. V was pared by 0 bases and J by 4 bases, with 9 bases of the junction left unmatched. From germline, CDR1 is SGDLS and CDR2 YYNGEE.

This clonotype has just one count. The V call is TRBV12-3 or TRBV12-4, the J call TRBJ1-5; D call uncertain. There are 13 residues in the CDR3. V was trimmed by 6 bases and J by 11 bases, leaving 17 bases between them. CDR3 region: CASRSSLRETQHF. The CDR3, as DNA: TGTGCCAGCAGGTCTAGCCTGAGAGAGACCCAGCATTTT.

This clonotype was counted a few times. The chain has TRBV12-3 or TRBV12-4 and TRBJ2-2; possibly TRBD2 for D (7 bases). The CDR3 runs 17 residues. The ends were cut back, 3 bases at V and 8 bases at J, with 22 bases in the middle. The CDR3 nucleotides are TGTGCCAGCAGTTTCCACGGGGATGGGGGGGCGCGTGGGGAGCTGTTTTTT. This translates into CASSFHGDGGARGELFF.

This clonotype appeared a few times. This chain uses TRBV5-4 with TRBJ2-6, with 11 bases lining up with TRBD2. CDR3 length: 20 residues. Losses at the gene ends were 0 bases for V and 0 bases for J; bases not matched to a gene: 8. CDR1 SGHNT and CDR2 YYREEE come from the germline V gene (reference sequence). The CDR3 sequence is CASSLALLAGGFSGANVLTF. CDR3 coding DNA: TGTGCCAGCAGCTTGGCCTTGCTAGCGGGGGGCTTCTCTGGGGCCAACGTCCTGACTTTC.

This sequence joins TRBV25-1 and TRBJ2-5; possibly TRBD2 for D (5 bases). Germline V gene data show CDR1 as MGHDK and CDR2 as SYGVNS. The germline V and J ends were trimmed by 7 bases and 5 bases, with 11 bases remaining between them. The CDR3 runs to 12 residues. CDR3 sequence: CASIPRRETQYF. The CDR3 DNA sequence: TGTGCCAGCATCCCAAGGAGGGAGACCCAGTACTTC.

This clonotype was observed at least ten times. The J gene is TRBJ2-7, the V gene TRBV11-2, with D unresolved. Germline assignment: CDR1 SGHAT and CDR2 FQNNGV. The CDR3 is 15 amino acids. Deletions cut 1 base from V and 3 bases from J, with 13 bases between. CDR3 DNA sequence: TGTGCCAGCAGCTTAGTTTCGCGGCAGAACTACGAGCAGTACTTC. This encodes CASSLVSRQNYEQYF.

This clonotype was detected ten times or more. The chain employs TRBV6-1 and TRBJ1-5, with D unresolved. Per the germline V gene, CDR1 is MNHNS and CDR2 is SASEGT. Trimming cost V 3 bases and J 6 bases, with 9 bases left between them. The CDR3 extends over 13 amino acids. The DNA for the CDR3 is TGTGCCAGCAGTGACGGTTGGGGTCAGCCCCAGCATTTT. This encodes CASSDGWGQPQHF.

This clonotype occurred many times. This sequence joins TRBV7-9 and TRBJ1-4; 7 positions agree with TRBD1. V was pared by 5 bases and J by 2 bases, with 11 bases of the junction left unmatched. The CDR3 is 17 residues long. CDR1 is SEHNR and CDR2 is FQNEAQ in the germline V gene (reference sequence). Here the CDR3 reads CASSRRIPGQTNEKLFF. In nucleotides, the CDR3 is TGTGCCAGCAGCCGTAGGATCCCGGGACAGACTAATGAAAAACTGTTTTTT.

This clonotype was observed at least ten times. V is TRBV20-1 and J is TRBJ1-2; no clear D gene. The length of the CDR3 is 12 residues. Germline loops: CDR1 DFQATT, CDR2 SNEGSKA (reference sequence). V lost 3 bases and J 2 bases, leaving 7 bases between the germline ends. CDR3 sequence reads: CSASPRNYGYTF. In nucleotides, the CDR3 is TGCAGTGCTAGTCCCAGAAACTATGGCTACACCTTC.